This entry lists 12 T cell receptor beta chains sequenced from one sample in a study of blood T cell repertoires in COVID-19. Assay: immunoSEQ multiplex PCR; the TCRdb copy retains only in-frame clones and omits some. In the table there are around 300,000 clones, 86% of which are singletons. The specimen was peripheral blood. These receptors all come from a woman between 25 and 40 years old with active or convalescent COVID-19.

The V and J genes are TRBV28 and TRBJ1-4; D perhaps matches TRBD1 (5 bases). Germline CDR1 MDHEN, CDR2 SYDVKM. This CDR3 is 14 amino acids long. Written as DNA, the CDR3 is TGTGCTGTCGGGGGGGTTATAACTAATGAAAAACTGTTTTTT. Translated, it gives CAVGGVITNEKLFF.

The chain recombines TRBV5-8 with TRBJ2-3; TRBD2 aligns across 8 bases. This CDR3 has 14 residues. The germline CDR1 and CDR2 sequences are SGHTS and YDEGEE. The J segment lost 2 bases and the V segment lost 3 bases, leaving 2 bases of the junction unmatched. CDR3 coding DNA: TGTGCCAGCAGCTCTAGCGGGCTCACAGATACGCAGTATTTT. This sequence encodes CASSSSGLTDTQYF.

This chain links TRBV28 with TRBJ1-5; D gene uncertain. Per the germline V gene, CDR1 is MDHEN and CDR2 is SYDVKM. V dropped 3 bases and J dropped 0 bases, with 12 bases sitting between them. The CDR3 is 16 residues long. Written as DNA, the CDR3 is TGTGCCAGCAGTTTGCTACAGTTAGATAGCAATCAGCCCCAGCATTTT. This sequence encodes CASSLLQLDSNQPQHF.

V usage is TRBV28 and J usage is TRBJ2-2; 7 bases align to TRBD1. The CDR3 spans 15 residues. Germline values: CDR1 MDHEN, CDR2 SYDVKM. With 4 bases clipped from V and 7 bases from J, the junction kept 9 bases outside the gene matches. For the CDR3, the DNA is TGTGCCAGCAGTTCTAAGACAGGGTGGGGCGGGGAGCTGTTTTTT. It encodes CASSSKTGWGGELFF.

This sequence joins TRBV6-5 and TRBJ2-3; weak D call: TRBD2 (6 bases). The CDR3 loop spans 13 amino acids. Germline values: CDR1 MNHEY, CDR2 SVGAGI. Trimming took off 7 bases at V and 6 bases at J, with 14 bases between the two ends. As DNA, the CDR3 is TGTGCCAGCAAACGGGAGTTTGGGGATACGCAGTATTTT. Translating it yields CASKREFGDTQYF.

The V call is TRBV6-5, the J call TRBJ2-4, with D perhaps TRBD2 (6 bases). From germline, CDR1 is MNHEY and CDR2 SVGAGI. The V end lost 5 bases, the J end lost 9 bases, and 17 bases lay between the germline ends. This CDR3 is built from 14 residues. CDR3 region: CASSPQGGTFIQYF. Written as DNA, the CDR3 is TGTGCCAGCAGTCCACAAGGAGGGACCTTCATTCAGTACTTC.

J is TRBJ1-6 and V is TRBV6-4; 9 positions agree with TRBD1. Trimming removed 0 bases from V and 10 bases from J; junction bases left unmatched: 4. CDR3 length: 15 amino acids. The germline CDR1 and CDR2 sequences are MRHNA and SNTAGT. Written as DNA, the CDR3 is TGTGCCAGCAGTGACTCGGGACAGGGTCGATCACCCCTCCACTTT. Encoded protein: CASSDSGQGRSPLHF.

Concerning this clone itself: The sample contains more than one DNA sequence encoding this CDR3. This rearrangement joins TRBV6-5 to TRBJ1-1, with no clear D. The V end was cut by 0 bases, the J end by 5 bases, with 7 bases between. This CDR3 has 13 residues. From germline, CDR1 is MNHEY and CDR2 SVGAGI. CDR3 region: CASSYSGGTEAFF. The CDR3 coding sequence is TGTGCCAGCAGTTACTCTGGAGGGACTGAAGCTTTCTTT.

With respect to this clone: This sample includes further DNA sequences coding for the same CDR3. The chain is built from TRBV6-5 and TRBJ1-3; D is uncertain. V shed 6 bases and J shed 4 bases, with 10 bases lying between them. CDR1 and CDR2 from the germline V gene are MNHEY and SVGAGI. The CDR3 is made up of 13 amino acids. The DNA for the CDR3 is TGTGCCAGCAGAGCCGGAGCGGGAAACACCATATATTTT. It yields the protein CASRAGAGNTIYF.

The rearrangement links TRBV5-1 to TRBJ1-6; 10 bases align to TRBD1. The CDR3 spans 20 residues. With 1 base clipped from V and 2 bases from J, the junction kept 12 bases outside the gene matches. Per germline, CDR1 SGHRS and CDR2 YFSETQ. In DNA form, the CDR3 reads TGCGCCAGCAGCTTGATCCCCCGGGACAGGGGCAGAACCTATAATTCACCCCTCCACTTT. It is translated as CASSLIPRDRGRTYNSPLHF.

This chain connects TRBV9 to TRBJ1-1; no reliable D call. Trimming pared 4 bases from V and 1 base from J, leaving 11 bases between. CDR3 size: 14 residues. Germline CDR1 SGDLS, CDR2 YYNGEE. The CDR3, as DNA: TGTGCCAGCAGCCCTCAATCAGGGAACACTGAAGCTTTCTTT. Protein: CASSPQSGNTEAFF.

V and J are TRBV14 and TRBJ2-7; 10 positions agree with TRBD1. Germline loops: CDR1 SGHDN, CDR2 FVKESK. The CDR3 spans 17 residues. The V segment lost 0 bases and the J segment 5 bases; nucleotides outside the gene matches: 10. This chain's CDR3 is CASSQDTGTGVSHEQYF. The CDR3 nucleotides are TGTGCCAGCAGCCAAGATACCGGGACAGGGGTCTCGCACGAGCAGTACTTC. The whole variable domain, remainder taken from reference TRBV14 and TRBJ2-7, is EAGVTQFPSHSVIEKGQTVTLRCDPISGHDNLYWYRRVMGKEIKFLLHFVKESKQDESGMPNNRFLAERTGGTYSTLKVQPAELEDSGVYFCASSQDTGTGVSHEQYFGPGTRLTVT.